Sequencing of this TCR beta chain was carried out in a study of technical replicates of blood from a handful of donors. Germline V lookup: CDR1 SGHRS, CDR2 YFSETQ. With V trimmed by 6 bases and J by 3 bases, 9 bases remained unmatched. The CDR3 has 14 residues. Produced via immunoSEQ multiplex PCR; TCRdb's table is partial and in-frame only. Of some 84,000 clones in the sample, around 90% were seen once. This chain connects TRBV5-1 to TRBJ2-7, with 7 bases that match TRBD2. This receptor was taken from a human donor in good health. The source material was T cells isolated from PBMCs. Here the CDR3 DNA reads TGCGCCAGCAATGGGGGGGGATTCCTCTACGAGCAGTACTTC. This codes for CASNGGGFLYEQYF.